Listed below are T cell receptor beta chains from one sample, sequenced in a study of OX40 agonist ivuxolimab in advanced cancers. The repertoire was sequenced with immunoSEQ multiplex PCR; TCRdb's copy has only in-frame clones and lacks some. The table shows tens of thousands of clones, with more than 80% occurring only once. Source: CD4+ or CD8+ T cells sorted from blood, taken in a trial of the OX40 agonist ivuxolimab. These receptors originate from an adult with an advanced solid tumor such as melanoma, head and neck, liver or kidney cancer. Both conserved end residues are part of each CDR3. The order of the fields is V gene, D gene, J gene, CDR3 length, clone size, CDR3 protein, CDR3 DNA. A D gene is named only where the DNA matches it firmly. Not every row has a clone size; where given, it reads once, few, many or a size class.

V gene: TRBV4-1
D gene: .
J gene: TRBJ2-5
CDR3 length: 16
clone size: .
CDR3 protein: CASSHLRRGPRETQYF
CDR3 DNA: TGCGCCAGCAGCCACCTTCGTCGGGGCCCCCGGGAGACCCAGTACTTC

V gene: TRBV5-4
D gene: .
J gene: TRBJ2-2
CDR3 length: 14
clone size: .
CDR3 protein: CASRLDFGPGELFF
CDR3 DNA: TGTGCCAGCAGACTGGACTTCGGACCCGGGGAGCTGTTTTTT

V gene: TRBV7-3
D gene: TRBD1
J gene: TRBJ2-2
CDR3 length: 17
clone size: once
CDR3 protein: CASSLLPGQGGTGELFF
CDR3 DNA: TGTGCCAGCAGCTTACTTCCTGGACAGGGCGGCACCGGGGAGCTGTTTTTT

V gene: TRBV9
D gene: TRBD1
J gene: TRBJ2-3
CDR3 length: 17
clone size: .
CDR3 protein: CASSVEGGRGRWDTQYF
CDR3 DNA: TGTGCCAGCAGCGTAGAGGGTGGCAGGGGGCGGTGGGATACGCAGTATTTT

V gene: TRBV28
D gene: .
J gene: TRBJ2-7
CDR3 length: 13
clone size: .
CDR3 protein: CASSLFLAYEQYF
CDR3 DNA: TGTGCCAGCAGTTTATTTCTAGCCTACGAGCAGTACTTC

V gene: TRBV18
D gene: .
J gene: TRBJ2-7
CDR3 length: 14
clone size: .
CDR3 protein: CASSPPSGAYEQYF
CDR3 DNA: TGTGCCAGCTCACCACCGTCAGGGGCGTACGAGCAGTACTTC

V gene: TRBV6-5
D gene: .
J gene: TRBJ2-3
CDR3 length: 12
clone size: .
CDR3 protein: CASSYLGDTQYF
CDR3 DNA: TGTGCCAGCAGTTACTTGGGGGATACGCAGTATTTT

V gene: TRBV7-2
D gene: TRBD1
J gene: TRBJ2-3
CDR3 length: 18
clone size: .
CDR3 protein: CASSSPRQGRLSTDTQYF
CDR3 DNA: TGTGCCAGCAGCTCACCAAGACAGGGTCGACTTAGCACAGATACGCAGTATTTT

V gene: TRBV5-6
D gene: .
J gene: TRBJ2-7
CDR3 length: 13
clone size: .
CDR3 protein: CASSLDRSYEQYF
CDR3 DNA: TGTGCCAGCAGCTTGGACAGATCCTACGAGCAGTACTTC

V gene: TRBV14
D gene: .
J gene: TRBJ1-5
CDR3 length: 13
clone size: .
CDR3 protein: CASSQTLGQPQHF
CDR3 DNA: TGTGCCAGCAGCCAGACACTGGGCCAGCCCCAGCATTTT

V gene: TRBV19
D gene: TRBD1
J gene: TRBJ1-1
CDR3 length: 15
clone size: .
CDR3 protein: CASSIGQGTYPGAFF
CDR3 DNA: TGTGCCAGTAGTATCGGACAGGGGACCTACCCAGGCGCTTTCTTT

V gene: TRBV10-3
D gene: .
J gene: TRBJ2-3
CDR3 length: 14
clone size: .
CDR3 protein: CAISEGSGADTQYF
CDR3 DNA: TGTGCCATCAGTGAAGGGTCGGGAGCGGATACGCAGTATTTT

V gene: TRBV2
D gene: .
J gene: TRBJ1-4
CDR3 length: 15
clone size: .
CDR3 protein: CASSDPWGPNEKLFF
CDR3 DNA: TGTGCCAGCAGTGACCCCTGGGGACCTAATGAAAAACTGTTTTTT

V gene: TRBV7-3
D gene: .
J gene: TRBJ2-3
CDR3 length: 14
clone size: .
CDR3 protein: CASSTHSGADTQYF
CDR3 DNA: TGTGCCAGCAGCACCCATAGCGGCGCAGATACGCAGTATTTT

V gene: TRBV30
D gene: .
J gene: TRBJ2-7
CDR3 length: 18
clone size: .
CDR3 protein: CAWDAGTLGLERSYEQYF
CDR3 DNA: TGTGCCTGGGACGCCGGGACTTTAGGTCTCGAGCGCTCCTACGAGCAGTACTTC

V gene: TRBV4-2
D gene: .
J gene: TRBJ2-5
CDR3 length: 17
clone size: once
CDR3 protein: CASSQGASGPDQETQYF
CDR3 DNA: TGTGCCAGCAGCCAAGGAGCGAGCGGGCCGGACCAAGAGACCCAGTACTTC

V gene: TRBV5-1
D gene: .
J gene: TRBJ1-1
CDR3 length: 14
clone size: .
CDR3 protein: CASPQSQKTVKAFF
CDR3 DNA: TGCGCCAGCCCGCAATCCCAAAAGACAGTGAAAGCTTTCTTT

V gene: TRBV19
D gene: .
J gene: TRBJ2-1
CDR3 length: 15
clone size: .
CDR3 protein: CASSLDRSSYNEQFF
CDR3 DNA: TGTGCCAGTAGTTTAGACAGAAGCTCCTACAATGAGCAGTTCTTC

V gene: TRBV28
D gene: .
J gene: TRBJ2-7
CDR3 length: 12
clone size: .
CDR3 protein: CASSSGSHPQYF
CDR3 DNA: TGTGCCAGCAGCTCTGGGTCTCATCCGCAGTACTTC

V gene: TRBV5-1
D gene: .
J gene: TRBJ2-7
CDR3 length: 15
clone size: .
CDR3 protein: CASSPGLADSYEQYF
CDR3 DNA: TGCGCCAGCAGCCCCGGTTTAGCTGACTCCTACGAGCAGTACTTC

V gene: TRBV15
D gene: .
J gene: TRBJ2-7
CDR3 length: 14
clone size: .
CDR3 protein: CATSREPGPYEQYF
CDR3 DNA: TGTGCCACCAGCAGAGAACCAGGCCCCTACGAGCAGTACTTC

V gene: TRBV10-3
D gene: TRBD2
J gene: TRBJ2-7
CDR3 length: 18
clone size: .
CDR3 protein: CAISESNWASGSSYEQYF
CDR3 DNA: TGTGCCATCAGTGAGTCAAACTGGGCTAGCGGGAGCTCCTACGAGCAGTACTTC

V gene: TRBV10-3
D gene: .
J gene: TRBJ2-1
CDR3 length: 12
clone size: .
CDR3 protein: CAISESSYEQFF
CDR3 DNA: TGTGCCATCAGTGAGTCGAGCTATGAGCAGTTCTTC

V gene: TRBV27
D gene: .
J gene: TRBJ2-7
CDR3 length: 13
clone size: .
CDR3 protein: CASSLSSRYEQYF
CDR3 DNA: TGTGCCAGCAGTTTATCGAGTAGATACGAGCAGTACTTC

V gene: TRBV28
D gene: .
J gene: TRBJ2-6
CDR3 length: 18
clone size: .
CDR3 protein: CASGSDVRTYSGANVLTF
CDR3 DNA: TGTGCCAGCGGATCCGATGTCAGGACCTACTCTGGGGCCAACGTCCTGACTTTC

V gene: TRBV10-2
D gene: TRBD2
J gene: TRBJ2-7
CDR3 length: 15
clone size: .
CDR3 protein: CASSPTSGRHNEQYF
CDR3 DNA: TGCGCCAGCAGCCCCACTAGCGGGAGACACAACGAGCAGTACTTC

V gene: TRBV10-2
D gene: TRBD2
J gene: TRBJ2-6
CDR3 length: 17
clone size: .
CDR3 protein: CASSESAGGSGANVLTF
CDR3 DNA: TGCGCCAGCAGTGAGTCTGCGGGGGGATCTGGGGCCAACGTCCTGACTTTC

V gene: TRBV29-1
D gene: .
J gene: TRBJ1-2
CDR3 length: 14
clone size: .
CDR3 protein: CSVSGTTSNYGYTF
CDR3 DNA: TGCAGCGTGTCCGGGACAACTAGTAACTATGGCTACACCTTC

V gene: TRBV6-1
D gene: TRBD1
J gene: TRBJ2-7
CDR3 length: 17
clone size: once
CDR3 protein: CASSEATGGQGSYEQYF
CDR3 DNA: TGTGCCAGCAGTGAAGCGACTGGGGGACAGGGGTCCTACGAGCAGTACTTC

V gene: TRBV2
D gene: TRBD2
J gene: TRBJ2-7
CDR3 length: 15
clone size: .
CDR3 protein: CASRPSGLSSYEQYF
CDR3 DNA: TGTGCCAGCAGGCCATCGGGACTAAGCTCCTACGAGCAGTACTTC

V gene: TRBV28
D gene: .
J gene: TRBJ1-5
CDR3 length: 15
clone size: once
CDR3 protein: CASSFGRSIEQPQHF
CDR3 DNA: TGTGCCAGCAGTTTTGGTCGGTCTATCGAACAGCCCCAGCATTTT

V gene: TRBV20-1
D gene: .
J gene: TRBJ2-7
CDR3 length: 10
clone size: .
CDR3 protein: CSARSYEQYF
CDR3 DNA: TGCAGTGCTCGTTCCTACGAGCAGTACTTC

V gene: TRBV5-6
D gene: .
J gene: TRBJ1-3
CDR3 length: 14
clone size: .
CDR3 protein: CASSPAGEGNTIYF
CDR3 DNA: TGTGCCAGCAGCCCCGCGGGGGAAGGAAACACCATATATTTT

V gene: TRBV5-5
D gene: .
J gene: TRBJ2-7
CDR3 length: 13
clone size: .
CDR3 protein: CASSSIGAGEQYF
CDR3 DNA: TGTGCCAGCAGCTCTATCGGTGCTGGCGAGCAGTACTTC

V gene: TRBV19
D gene: .
J gene: TRBJ1-4
CDR3 length: 15
clone size: .
CDR3 protein: CASSTIGTTNEKLFF
CDR3 DNA: TGTGCCAGTAGTACAATCGGTACAACTAATGAAAAACTGTTTTTT

V gene: TRBV28
D gene: .
J gene: TRBJ1-5
CDR3 length: 13
clone size: few
CDR3 protein: CASRPPAHQPQHF
CDR3 DNA: TGTGCCAGCAGGCCCCCAGCACATCAGCCCCAGCATTTT

V gene: TRBV6-1
D gene: .
J gene: TRBJ2-1
CDR3 length: 13
clone size: .
CDR3 protein: CASSRTEYNEQFF
CDR3 DNA: TGTGCCAGCAGTCGGACAGAGTACAATGAGCAGTTCTTC

V gene: TRBV10-1
D gene: .
J gene: TRBJ2-2
CDR3 length: 13
clone size: .
CDR3 protein: CASSERYTGELFF
CDR3 DNA: TGCGCCAGCAGTGAGAGATATACCGGGGAGCTGTTTTTT

V gene: TRBV9
D gene: .
J gene: TRBJ1-5
CDR3 length: 13
clone size: .
CDR3 protein: CASSVGPDQPQHF
CDR3 DNA: TGTGCCAGCAGCGTAGGCCCCGATCAGCCCCAGCATTTT

V gene: TRBV15
D gene: TRBD2
J gene: TRBJ2-1
CDR3 length: 19
clone size: .
CDR3 protein: CAADVFGLAGPLGHNEQFF
CDR3 DNA: TGTGCCGCCGATGTTTTCGGACTAGCGGGACCCTTGGGACACAATGAGCAGTTCTTC

V gene: TRBV5-4
D gene: .
J gene: TRBJ1-1
CDR3 length: 14
clone size: .
CDR3 protein: CASSLGPMNTEAFF
CDR3 DNA: TGTGCCAGCAGCCTGGGACCTATGAACACTGAAGCTTTCTTT

V gene: TRBV27
D gene: .
J gene: TRBJ1-6
CDR3 length: 14
clone size: .
CDR3 protein: CASTPGRVGSPLHF
CDR3 DNA: TGTGCCAGTACCCCGGGCAGGGTTGGTTCACCCCTCCACTTT

V gene: TRBV7-9
D gene: .
J gene: TRBJ1-2
CDR3 length: 13
clone size: .
CDR3 protein: CASSLEGGGGYTF
CDR3 DNA: TGTGCCAGCAGCTTAGAAGGGGGAGGTGGCTACACCTTC

V gene: TRBV30
D gene: .
J gene: TRBJ1-1
CDR3 length: 14
clone size: .
CDR3 protein: CAWSVSLGFTEAFF
CDR3 DNA: TGTGCCTGGAGTGTTTCCTTAGGTTTCACTGAAGCTTTCTTT

V gene: TRBV10-3
D gene: TRBD2
J gene: TRBJ2-7
CDR3 length: 14
clone size: .
CDR3 protein: CASRRGGYGDEQYF
CDR3 DNA: TGTGCCTCCAGACGGGGGGGCTATGGTGACGAGCAGTACTTC

V gene: TRBV21-1
D gene: .
J gene: TRBJ1-3
CDR3 length: 15
clone size: .
CDR3 protein: CASSIGLYSGNTIYF
CDR3 DNA: TGTGCCAGCAGCATCGGACTGTACTCTGGAAACACCATATATTTT

V gene: TRBV28
D gene: TRBD2
J gene: TRBJ2-3
CDR3 length: 16
clone size: .
CDR3 protein: CASSLSGLAGGDTQYF
CDR3 DNA: TGTGCCAGCAGTTTATCGGGGCTAGCGGGGGGAGATACGCAGTATTTT

V gene: TRBV28
D gene: TRBD1
J gene: TRBJ2-7
CDR3 length: 13
clone size: .
CDR3 protein: CASRPQGTGEQYF
CDR3 DNA: TGTGCCAGCAGACCACAGGGGACCGGCGAGCAGTACTTC

V gene: TRBV29-1
D gene: .
J gene: TRBJ1-2
CDR3 length: 12
clone size: .
CDR3 protein: CSVADSDYGYTF
CDR3 DNA: TGCAGCGTCGCGGACAGTGACTATGGCTACACCTTC